This T cell receptor beta chain was recovered during a study of beta chain features in type 1 diabetes (dated by TCRdb to the late 2010s). In terms of the full investigation: No differences in mean age, gender distribution, total cell number or subset yield were found between patients and healthy donors. Across all samples, about 110 million sorted cells were examined, and cell number per subset correlated strongly with RNA yield. The study compared the TCRB repertoires of sorted circulating CD4+ T cell subsets in recently diagnosed type 1 diabetes patients with those in matched healthy donors. Naive and central memory subsets were obtained from all 30 or so donors, but regulatory and stem cell-like memory subsets were isolated from only 8 patients and roughly eight healthy donors.

The entire amount of isolated RNA was reverse transcribed using the High Capacity cDNA Reverse Transcription Kit, so the sequenced TCRB transcripts were expressed ones. Deep immunoSEQ sequencing was applied to naive, central memory and regulatory T cell samples, giving an average of about 3.57 million total reads per sample. After sorted cells were lysed in RLT buffer, RNA was extracted with DNase-treated RNeasy Micro or Mini kits, with the choice depending on cell number. To prevent cross-contamination, each cell subset was processed individually, whereas patient and healthy donor samples were processed jointly. TCRB sequences were amplified from cDNA with the immunoSEQ multiplex PCR, producing 87-bp fragments spanning the CDR3 region. Amplicons were sequenced on the Illumina HiSeq platform. In the original analysis: Synthetic template baselines were used to correct PCR bias computationally, reads within Hamming distance 2 were collapsed, and singletons that could not be merged were discarded. Reads were aligned against IMGT to assign V, D and J genes, CDR3 length and insertions or deletions at six rearrangement sites. Within each subset, clonotype counts were normalized to sorted cell number, and only after that were true diversity and Gini coefficients computed with the tcR R package. The overlap coefficient, calculated on TCRB nucleotide sequences, was used to measure repertoire sharing. Out-of-frame TCRB sequences from naive cells were analyzed to stand in for the pre-selection repertoire. What TCRdb holds here is the immuneACCESS table cut down to in-frame rearrangements. Part of the clones is not present; checked against another copy, under half of the missing clones reflect an unresolved V gene, and the others are unexplained. Clone size and the V and J calls come from that table; the DNA yielded D and trimming. This sample gives 300,000 to 350,000 clones in total; about 13% of them show up just once. Roughly 0.015% of the sample goes to the ten largest clones.

Study-level results and caveats: HLA sub-analyses involved small numbers of individuals, so any influence of HLA type on TCRB rearrangement remained unresolved. Sequencing cDNA rather than genomic DNA could over-represent highly expressing activated cells, although activation and CD3 levels did not differ between groups. Patients with type 1 diabetes made fewer insertions and deleted more nucleotides at VDJ recombination sites, implying thymic rearrangement abnormalities. PCR might favor shorter templates, but patient and control samples were amplified and corrected together, so any skew would affect both groups equally. Naive, central memory and regulatory TCRB repertoires appeared more similar among patients than among healthy donors. A moderate but significant shortening of TCRB CDR3 length was observed in type 1 diabetes patients in all four CD4+ subsets.

The count of this clone is one. The clone's antigen remains unknown. There are no base qualities to consult, and no much larger clone falls within one base. Each donor gave one peripheral blood draw, around 100 mL on average, collected into heparinised tubes. A BD FACSAria II and a panel including CD45RO, CCR7, CD25, CD127, CD95 and CD27 were used to sort naive, central memory, regulatory and stem cell-like memory CD4+ T cells. Every sorted population had a purity above 95%. Right away, PBMCs were isolated by Lymphoprep density gradient centrifugation and were stained directly, with no culture step. To minimize batch effects, samples were stained and sorted in pairs, one healthy donor with one patient per experiment. Clipping removes 4 bases from V and 7 bases from J, with 10 as the unmatched junction base count. CDR1 and CDR2 (MDHEN, SYDVKM) derive from the germline V gene. Counted from cysteine to phenylalanine, this CDR3 has 15 amino acids. The read is trimmed to its CDR3 DNA, 45 bases read in frame from base 1.

The TCR sequence derives from a young woman with type 1 diabetes. Sequencing input: naive CD4+ T cells from blood. Interpreted using the paper, the cell subset or site label stands for: true naive CD4+ T cells. The chain links TRBV28 with TRBJ1-1; TRBD1 lines up with 9 middle nucleotides. CDR3 reads: CASSSTGTGWNEAFF. The DNA sequence is given as TGTGCCAGCAGTTCGACCGGGACAGGGTGGAATGAAGCTTTCTTT.